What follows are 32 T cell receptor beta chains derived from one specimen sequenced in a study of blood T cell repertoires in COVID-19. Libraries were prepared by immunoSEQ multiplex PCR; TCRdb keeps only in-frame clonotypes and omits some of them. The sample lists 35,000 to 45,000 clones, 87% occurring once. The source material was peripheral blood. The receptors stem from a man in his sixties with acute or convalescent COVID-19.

The CDR3 nucleotides read TGTGCCAGCAGCGTAGTTTCGCGGCTAGCGGTTGGCGAGCAGTTCTTC. It specifies CASSVVSRLAVGEQFF. The J gene is TRBJ2-1, the V gene TRBV9; 7 bases fit TRBD2. Losses at the gene ends were 0 bases for V and 10 bases for J; bases not matched to a gene: 13. There are 16 residues in the CDR3. The V gene's germline CDR1 is SGDLS and CDR2 YYNGEE.

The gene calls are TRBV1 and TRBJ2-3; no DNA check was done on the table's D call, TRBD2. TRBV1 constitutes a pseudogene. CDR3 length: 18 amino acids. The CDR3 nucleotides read TGCACCAGCAGCCAAGAGCGGGAGGGCCAAAGAGGCACAGATACGCAGTATTTT. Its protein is CTSSQEREGQRGTDTQYF.

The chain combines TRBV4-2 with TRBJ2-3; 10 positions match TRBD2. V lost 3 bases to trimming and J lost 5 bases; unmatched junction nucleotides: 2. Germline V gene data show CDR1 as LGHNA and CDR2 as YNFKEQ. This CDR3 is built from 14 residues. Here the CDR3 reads CASSQGLALDTQYF. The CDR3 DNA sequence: TGTGCCAGCAGCCAGGGACTAGCGTTAGATACGCAGTATTTT.

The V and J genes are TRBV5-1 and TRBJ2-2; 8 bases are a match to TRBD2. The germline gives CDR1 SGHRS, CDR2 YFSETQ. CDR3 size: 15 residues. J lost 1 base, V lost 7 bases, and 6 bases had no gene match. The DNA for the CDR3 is TGCGCCAGCTGCCGACTAGCGCTGAACACCGGGGAGCTGTTTTTT. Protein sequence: CASCRLALNTGELFF.

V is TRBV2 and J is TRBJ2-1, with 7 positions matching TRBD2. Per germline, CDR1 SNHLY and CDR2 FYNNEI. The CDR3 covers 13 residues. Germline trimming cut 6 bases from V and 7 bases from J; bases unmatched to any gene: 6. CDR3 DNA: TGTGCCAGCAGCGAACGACTAGCAAATGAGCAGTTCTTC. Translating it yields CASSERLANEQFF.

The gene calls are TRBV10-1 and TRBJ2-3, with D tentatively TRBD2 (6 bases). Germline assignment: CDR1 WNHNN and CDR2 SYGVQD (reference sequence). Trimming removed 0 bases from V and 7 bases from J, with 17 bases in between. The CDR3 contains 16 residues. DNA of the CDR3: TGCGCCAGCAGTGAGTCGGTGGCGGAGGGGCTCCATACGCAGTATTTT. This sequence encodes CASSESVAEGLHTQYF.

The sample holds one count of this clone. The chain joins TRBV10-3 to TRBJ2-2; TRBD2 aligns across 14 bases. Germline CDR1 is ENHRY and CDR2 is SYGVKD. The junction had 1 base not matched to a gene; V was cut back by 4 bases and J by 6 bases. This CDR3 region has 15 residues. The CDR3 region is CAISGGLAGAGELFF. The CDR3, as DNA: TGTGCCATCAGTGGGGGACTAGCGGGAGCCGGGGAGCTGTTTTTT.

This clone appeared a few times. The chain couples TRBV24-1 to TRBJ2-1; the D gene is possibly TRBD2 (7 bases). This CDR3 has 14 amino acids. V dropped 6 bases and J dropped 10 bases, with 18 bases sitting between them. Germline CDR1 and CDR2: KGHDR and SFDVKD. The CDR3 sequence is CATSSRGGEWEQFF. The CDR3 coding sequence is TGTGCCACCAGTTCGAGGGGGGGAGAATGGGAGCAGTTCTTC.

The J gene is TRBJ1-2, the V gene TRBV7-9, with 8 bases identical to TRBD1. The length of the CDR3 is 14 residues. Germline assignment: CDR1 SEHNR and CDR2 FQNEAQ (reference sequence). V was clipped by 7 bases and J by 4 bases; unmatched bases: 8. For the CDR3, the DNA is TGTGCCAGCAACCAGGGGGCTTCGGTCTATGGCTACACCTTC. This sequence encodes CASNQGASVYGYTF. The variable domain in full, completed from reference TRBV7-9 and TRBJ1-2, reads DTGVSQNPRHKITKRGQNVTFRCDPISEHNRLYWYRQTLGQGPEFLTYFQNEAQLEKSRLLSDRFSAERPKGSFSTLEIQRTEQGDSAMYLCASNQGASVYGYTFGSGTRLTVV.

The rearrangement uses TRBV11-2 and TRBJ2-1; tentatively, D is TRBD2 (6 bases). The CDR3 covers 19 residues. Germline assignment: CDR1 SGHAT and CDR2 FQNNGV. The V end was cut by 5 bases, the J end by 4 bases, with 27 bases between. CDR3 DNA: TGTGCCAGCAGCCACCCTACTGCCCCCCACGGGAGAGTGTACAATGAGCAGTTCTTC. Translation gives CASSHPTAPHGRVYNEQFF.

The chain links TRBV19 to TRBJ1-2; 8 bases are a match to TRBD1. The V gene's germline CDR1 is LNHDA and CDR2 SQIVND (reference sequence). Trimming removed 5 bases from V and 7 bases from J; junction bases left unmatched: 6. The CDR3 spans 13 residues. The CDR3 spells CASSLTGVVGYTF. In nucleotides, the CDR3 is TGTGCCAGTAGTCTGACAGGGGTCGTTGGCTACACCTTC.

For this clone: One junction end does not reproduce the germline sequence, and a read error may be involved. In DNA form, the CDR3 reads TGTGCCAGCAGTCACTCCTACGAGCAGTACTTC. Amino acids: CASSHSYEQYF. The V call is TRBV6-5, the J call TRBJ2-7; D is undetermined. This CDR3 is built from 11 residues. CDR1 is MNHEY and CDR2 is SVGAGI in the germline V gene.

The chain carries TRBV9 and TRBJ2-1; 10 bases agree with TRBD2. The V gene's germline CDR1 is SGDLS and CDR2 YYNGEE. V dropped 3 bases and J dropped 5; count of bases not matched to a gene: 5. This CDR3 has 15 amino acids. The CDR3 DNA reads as TGTGCCAGCAGCGGTACTAGCGGGAACAACAATGAGCAGTTCTTC. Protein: CASSGTSGNNNEQFF. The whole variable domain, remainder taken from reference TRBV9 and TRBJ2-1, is DSGVTQTPKHLITATGQRVTLRCSPRSGDLSVYWYQQSLDQGLQFLIQYYNGEERAKGNILERFSAQQFPDLHSELNLSSLELGDSALYFCASSGTSGNNNEQFFGPGTRLTVL.

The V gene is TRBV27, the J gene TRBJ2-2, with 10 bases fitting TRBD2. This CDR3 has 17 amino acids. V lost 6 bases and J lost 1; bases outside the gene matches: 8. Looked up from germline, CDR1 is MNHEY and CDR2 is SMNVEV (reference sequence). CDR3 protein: CASRTVRTSGNTGELFF. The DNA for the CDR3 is TGTGCCAGCAGGACAGTCAGGACTAGCGGGAACACCGGGGAGCTGTTTTTT.

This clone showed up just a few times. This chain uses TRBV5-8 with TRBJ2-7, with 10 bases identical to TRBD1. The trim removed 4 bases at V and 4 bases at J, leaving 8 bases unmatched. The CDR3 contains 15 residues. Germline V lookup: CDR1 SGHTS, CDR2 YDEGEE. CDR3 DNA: TGTGCCAGCAGCCCAGGACAGGGGGTAGATTACGAGCAGTACTTC. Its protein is CASSPGQGVDYEQYF.

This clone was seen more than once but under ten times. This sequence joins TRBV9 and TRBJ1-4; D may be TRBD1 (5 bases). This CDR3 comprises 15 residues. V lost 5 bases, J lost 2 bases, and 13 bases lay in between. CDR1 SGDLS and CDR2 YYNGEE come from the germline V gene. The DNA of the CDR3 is TGTGCCAGCAGTCTAACCCAGGGTACTAATGAAAAACTGTTTTTT. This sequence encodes CASSLTQGTNEKLFF.

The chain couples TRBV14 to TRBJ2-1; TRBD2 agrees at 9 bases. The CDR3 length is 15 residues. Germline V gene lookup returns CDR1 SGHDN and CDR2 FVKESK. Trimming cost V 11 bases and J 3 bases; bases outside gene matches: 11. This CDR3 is CAAVPTSGHYNEQFF. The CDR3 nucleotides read TGTGCCGCCGTACCGACTAGCGGTCACTACAATGAGCAGTTCTTC.

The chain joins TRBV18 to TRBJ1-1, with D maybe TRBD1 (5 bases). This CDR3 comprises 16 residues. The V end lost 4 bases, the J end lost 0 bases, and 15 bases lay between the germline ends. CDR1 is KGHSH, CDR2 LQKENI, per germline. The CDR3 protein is CASSLSPGHMNTEAFF. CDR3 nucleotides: TGTGCCAGCTCACTCTCCCCCGGACATATGAACACTGAAGCTTTCTTT.

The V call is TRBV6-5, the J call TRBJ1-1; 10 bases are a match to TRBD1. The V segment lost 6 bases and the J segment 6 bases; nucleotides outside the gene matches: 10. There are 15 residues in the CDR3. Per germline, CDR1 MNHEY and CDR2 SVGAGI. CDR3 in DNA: TGTGCCAGCAGCCAGCCGGGACAGGGGTGGTCTGAAGCTTTCTTT. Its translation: CASSQPGQGWSEAFF.

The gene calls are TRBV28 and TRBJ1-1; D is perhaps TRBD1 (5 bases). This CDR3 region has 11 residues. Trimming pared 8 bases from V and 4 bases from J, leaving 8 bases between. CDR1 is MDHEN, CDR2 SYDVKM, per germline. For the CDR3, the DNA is TGTGCCAGCGACGGGGGCACTGAAGCTTTCTTT. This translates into CASDGGTEAFF.

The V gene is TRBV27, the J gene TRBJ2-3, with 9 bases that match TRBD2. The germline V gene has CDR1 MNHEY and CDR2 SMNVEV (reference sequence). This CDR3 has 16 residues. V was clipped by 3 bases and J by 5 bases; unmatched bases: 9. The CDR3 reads CASSFYPSGTEDTQYF. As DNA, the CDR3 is TGTGCCAGCAGTTTTTATCCTAGCGGGACTGAAGATACGCAGTATTTT.

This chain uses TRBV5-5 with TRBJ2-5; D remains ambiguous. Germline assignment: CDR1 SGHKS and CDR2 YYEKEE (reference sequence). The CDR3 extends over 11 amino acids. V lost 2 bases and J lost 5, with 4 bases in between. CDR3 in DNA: TGTGCCAGCAGCTTCCGGGAGACCCAGTACTTC. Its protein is CASSFRETQYF.

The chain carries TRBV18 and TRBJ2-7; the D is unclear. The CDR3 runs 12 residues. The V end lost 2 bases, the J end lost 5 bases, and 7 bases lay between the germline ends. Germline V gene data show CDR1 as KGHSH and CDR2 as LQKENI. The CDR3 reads CASSPGEDEQYV. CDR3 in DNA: TGTGCCAGCTCACCAGGCGAGGACGAGCAGTACGTC.

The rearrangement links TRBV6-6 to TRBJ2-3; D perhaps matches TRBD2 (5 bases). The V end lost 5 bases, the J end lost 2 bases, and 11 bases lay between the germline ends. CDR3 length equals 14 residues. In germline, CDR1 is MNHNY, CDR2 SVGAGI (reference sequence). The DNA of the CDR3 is TGTGCCAGCAGTAAGGACTCTAACACAGATACGCAGTATTTT. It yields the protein CASSKDSNTDTQYF.

CDR3 sequence (DNA): TGTGCCAGCATCCCTTCTATAGCTCCCACTACAGATACGCAGTATTTT. Protein sequence: CASIPSIAPTTDTQYF. The chain has TRBV5-5 and TRBJ2-3; D not resolved. V lost 6 bases and J lost 3, with 20 bases in between. Per germline, CDR1 SGHKS and CDR2 YYEKEE (reference sequence). CDR3 length equals 16 residues.

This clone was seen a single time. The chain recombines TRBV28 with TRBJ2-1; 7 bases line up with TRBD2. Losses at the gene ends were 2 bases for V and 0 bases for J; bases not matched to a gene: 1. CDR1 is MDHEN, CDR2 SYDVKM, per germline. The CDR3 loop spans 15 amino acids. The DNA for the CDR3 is TGTGCCAGCAGTTTAGGCGGGAGCTCCTACAATGAGCAGTTCTTC. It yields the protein CASSLGGSSYNEQFF.

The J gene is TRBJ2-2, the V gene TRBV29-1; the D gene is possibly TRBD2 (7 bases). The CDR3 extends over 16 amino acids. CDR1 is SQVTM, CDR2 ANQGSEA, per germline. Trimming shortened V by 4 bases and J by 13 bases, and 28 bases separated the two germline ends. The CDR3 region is CSVGYGGRITGEGLFF. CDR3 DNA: TGCAGCGTTGGTTATGGGGGGCGTATTACCGGGGAGGGGCTGTTTTTT.

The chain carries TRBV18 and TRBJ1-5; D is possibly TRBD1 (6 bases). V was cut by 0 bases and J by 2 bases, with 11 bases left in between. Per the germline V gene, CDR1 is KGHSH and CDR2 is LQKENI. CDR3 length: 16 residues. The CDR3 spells CASSPPQGIGNQPQHF. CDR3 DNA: TGTGCCAGCTCACCACCCCAGGGGATCGGCAATCAGCCCCAGCATTTT. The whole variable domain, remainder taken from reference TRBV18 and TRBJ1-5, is NAGVMQNPRHLVRRRGQEARLRCSPMKGHSHVYWYRQLPEEGLKFMVYLQKENIIDESGMPKERFSAEFPKEGPSILRIQQVVRGDSAAYFCASSPPQGIGNQPQHFGDGTRLSIL.

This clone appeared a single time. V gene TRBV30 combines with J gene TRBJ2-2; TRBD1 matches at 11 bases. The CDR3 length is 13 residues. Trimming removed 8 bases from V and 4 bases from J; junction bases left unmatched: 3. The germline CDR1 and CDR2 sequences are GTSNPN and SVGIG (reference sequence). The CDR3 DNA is TGTGCCGGCGGGACAGGGGGCACCGGGGAGCTGTTTTTT. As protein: CAGGTGGTGELFF.

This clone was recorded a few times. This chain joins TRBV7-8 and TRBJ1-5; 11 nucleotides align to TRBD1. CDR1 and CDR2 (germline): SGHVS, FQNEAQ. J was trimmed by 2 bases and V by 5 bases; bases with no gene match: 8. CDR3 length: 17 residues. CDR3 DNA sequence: TGTGCCAGCAGCGTAAGGACAGGGGGCGCGGGCAATCAGCCCCAGCATTTT. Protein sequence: CASSVRTGGAGNQPQHF.

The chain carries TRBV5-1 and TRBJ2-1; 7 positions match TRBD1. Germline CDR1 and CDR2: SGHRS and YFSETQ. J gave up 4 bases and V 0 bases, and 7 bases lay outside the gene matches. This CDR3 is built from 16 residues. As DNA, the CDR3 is TGCGCCAGCAGCTTGGCCCCAGGGGGAAGGTACAATGAGCAGTTCTTC. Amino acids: CASSLAPGGRYNEQFF.

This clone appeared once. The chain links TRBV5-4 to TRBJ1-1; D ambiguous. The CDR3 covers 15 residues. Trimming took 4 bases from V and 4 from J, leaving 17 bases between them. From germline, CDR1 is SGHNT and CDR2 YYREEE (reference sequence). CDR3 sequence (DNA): TGTGCCAGCAGCCGTGATCTGGTGAGCGGCACTGAAGCTTTCTTT. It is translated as CASSRDLVSGTEAFF.